A single sample gave rise to the 22 T cell receptor beta chains below, sequenced in a study of shared clonotypes between healthy human individuals (dated by TCRdb to 2020 to 2022). The library was produced with the immunoSEQ multiplex PCR assay. The source is immuneACCESS, and TCRdb retained only in-frame sequences with V and J called. Part of the clones is not carried over; for the studies checked, unresolved V genes explain less than half of this, and the remainder is unexplained. The table for this sample lists over 2 million clones; roughly 95% of them were counted only once. The biggest ten clones account for about 1.1% of the sample. For the CD8 naive samples, CD45RO-negative cells were positively selected for CCR7, yielding a CD45RA+CCR7+ population from which TemRA cells were excluded. Sequenced input: naive CD8+ T cells sorted from blood. The sample's cell subset or site label is to be understood as: CD45RA+CCR7+. These receptors all stem from a man aged 18-30 years in good health.

The chain has TRBV7-9 and TRBJ2-7; D unresolved. The CDR3 extends over 11 amino acids. Germline CDR1 SEHNR, CDR2 FQNEAQ (reference sequence). V lost 1 base to trimming and J lost 11 bases, with 9 bases between them. CDR3 DNA sequence: TGTGCCAGCAGCTTAGACATCAACAAGTACTTC. Protein product: CASSLDINKYF.

The chain combines TRBV4-3 with TRBJ2-1, with D tentatively TRBD2 (6 bases). Germline V gene lookup returns CDR1 LGHNA and CDR2 YSLEER. V was shortened by 3 bases and J by 2 bases, with 11 bases between the two germline ends. The CDR3 loop spans 15 amino acids. The DNA for the CDR3 is TGCGCCAGCAGCCACCCGGGAGAGGCCTACAATGAGCAGTTCTTC. Protein sequence: CASSHPGEAYNEQFF.

This clone was recorded once. The genes are TRBV27 and TRBJ2-1; 10 bases align to TRBD2. Per germline, CDR1 MNHEY and CDR2 SMNVEV (reference sequence). The V segment lost 6 bases and the J segment 2 bases; nucleotides outside the gene matches: 10. This CDR3 contains 17 residues. The CDR3 sequence: CASSERGGIFTYNEQFF. For the CDR3, the DNA is TGTGCCAGCAGCGAGCGGGGGGGCATCTTTACCTACAATGAGCAGTTCTTC.

The chain couples TRBV5-1 to TRBJ2-7, with 7 bases lining up with TRBD1. The J segment lost 1 base and the V segment lost 4 bases, leaving 8 bases of the junction unmatched. CDR1 and CDR2 (germline): SGHRS, YFSETQ. The CDR3 is 15 amino acids. The CDR3 DNA follows: TGCGCCAGCAGCGTGGACAGGAGTATTTCCTACGAGCAGTACTTC. Its protein product is CASSVDRSISYEQYF.

This sequence joins TRBV10-1 and TRBJ2-3; the D call may be TRBD1 or TRBD2 (5 bases each). Trimming removed 0 bases from V and 5 bases from J, with 12 bases in between. The CDR3 has 15 residues. CDR1 is WNHNN, CDR2 SYGVQD, per germline (reference sequence). In DNA form, the CDR3 reads TGCGCCAGCAGTGAGTCGTTTGGGGGAAGAGATACGCAGTATTTT. Amino acid sequence: CASSESFGGRDTQYF.

The chain combines TRBV12-1 with TRBJ1-2. TRBV12-1 is a listed pseudogene. This CDR3 region has 16 residues. The CDR3 nucleotides are TGTGCCAGCAGCGCCTATCACATGGATACGAACTATGGCTACACCTTC. Protein sequence: CASSAYHMDTNYGYTF.

The chain recombines TRBV7-9 with TRBJ2-7; D gene uncertain. Germline CDR1 reads SEHNR; CDR2 reads FQNEAQ (reference sequence). The CDR3 consists of 12 residues. Deletions cut 5 bases from V and 6 bases from J, with 11 bases between. This CDR3 reads CASSPPSSEQYF. In nucleotides, the CDR3 is TGTGCCAGCAGCCCCCCCTCTAGCGAGCAGTACTTC.

CDR3 in amino acids: CASSFTGGEQYF. CDR3 in DNA: TGTGCCAGCAGCTTTACAGGGGGCGAGCAGTACTTC. The chain joins TRBV5-4 to TRBJ2-7, with TRBD1 identical over 8 bases. Germline lookup yields CDR1 SGHNT and CDR2 YYREEE (reference sequence). Trimming took 2 bases from V and 6 from J; bases not matched to a gene: 1. The CDR3 loop spans 12 amino acids.

The chain joins TRBV5-6 to TRBJ1-6, with 10 positions matching TRBD1. Germline CDR1 reads SGHDT; CDR2 reads YYEEEE. The CDR3 contains 19 residues. Germline trimming cut 0 bases from V and 1 base from J; bases unmatched to any gene: 7. In DNA, the CDR3 is TGTGCCAGCAGCTTGGCCCGGACAGGGGGGGCGTCCTATAATTCACCCCTCCACTTT. Translated, it gives CASSLARTGGASYNSPLHF.

The chain has TRBV18 and TRBJ2-7; TRBD2 matches at 8 bases. The germline CDR1 and CDR2 sequences are KGHSH and LQKENI. V dropped 3 bases and J dropped 3; count of bases not matched to a gene: 4. This CDR3 spans 14 amino acids. The CDR3 sequence is CASSPTSGYYEQYF. The CDR3 DNA reads as TGTGCCAGCTCACCTACTAGCGGTTACTACGAGCAGTACTTC.

V and J are TRBV6-6 and TRBJ2-7; D is unclear. Per the germline V gene, CDR1 is MNHNY and CDR2 is SVGAGI (reference sequence). V dropped 7 bases and J dropped 5 bases, with 18 bases sitting between them. This CDR3 is built from 14 residues. In nucleotides, the CDR3 is TGTGCCAGCACGAGTGTCGCGTCCGGCCACGAGCAGTACTTC. The encoded protein is CASTSVASGHEQYF.

The J gene is TRBJ2-7, the V gene TRBV7-9; maybe TRBD2 (6 bases). Germline assignment: CDR1 SEHNR and CDR2 FQNEAQ (reference sequence). Trimming stripped 1 base from V and 5 bases from J, with 12 bases between. This CDR3 has 14 residues. The CDR3 coding sequence is TGTGCCAGCAGCTTAGGTGGGACTGTTAACGAGCAGTACTTC. This translates into CASSLGGTVNEQYF.

This chain joins TRBV28 and TRBJ2-7; 7 bases are a match to TRBD1. There are 13 residues in the CDR3. CDR1 and CDR2 (germline): MDHEN, SYDVKM. Trimming at V came to 3 bases and at J to 3 bases, leaving 2 bases not matched to a gene. CDR3 DNA sequence: TGTGCCAGCAGTTTCTGGACAGGCTACGAGCAGTACTTC. It translates to CASSFWTGYEQYF. Together with reference TRBV28 and TRBJ2-7, the CDR3 gives the full variable domain: DVKVTQSSRYLVKRTGEKVFLECVQDMDHENMFWYRQDPGLGLRLIYFSYDVKMKEKGDIPEGYSVSREKKERFSLILESASTNQTSMYLCASSFWTGYEQYFGPGTRLTVT.

A word on this clone: A much larger clonotype is one base distant, so this may be a read error. The rearrangement uses TRBV30 and TRBJ1-1; weak D call: TRBD1 (5 bases). Germline CDR1 GTSNPN, CDR2 SVGIG (reference sequence). The length of the CDR3 is 12 residues. V lost 5 bases and J lost 5, with 12 bases in between. The CDR3 reads CAWLPGGTEAFF. CDR3 coding DNA: TGTGCCTGGCTCCCCGGGGGGACTGAAGCTTTCTTT.

This chain connects TRBV6-1 to TRBJ2-3; D unclear. Between the trimmed V and J ends, which lost 4 bases and 6 bases, there was a span of 17 bases. The CDR3 has 15 amino acids. CDR1 is MNHNS and CDR2 is SASEGT in the germline V gene. CDR3 residues: CASSGLLGFVDTQYF. For the CDR3, the DNA is TGTGCCAGCAGTGGATTACTGGGATTTGTGGATACGCAGTATTTT.

This clone appeared a single time. CDR3 protein: CAWSSNQGSPLHF. Here the CDR3 DNA reads TGTGCCTGGAGCTCTAACCAGGGTTCACCCCTCCACTTT. V gene TRBV30 combines with J gene TRBJ1-6, with D maybe TRBD1 (5 bases). With 3 bases removed from V and 9 bases from J, the gap between germline ends came to 12 bases. There are 13 residues in the CDR3. Per germline, CDR1 GTSNPN and CDR2 SVGIG (reference sequence).

V and J are TRBV5-1 and TRBJ2-1; TRBD2 aligns across 9 bases. Germline V lookup: CDR1 SGHRS, CDR2 YFSETQ. Unmatched junction bases numbered 3, after V lost 7 bases and J lost 1 base. The CDR3 sequence is 14 residues long. The CDR3 DNA reads as TGCGCCAGCGCTCTAGCGGGATCCTACAATGAGCAGTTCTTC. As protein: CASALAGSYNEQFF.

Details on this clone: Compared with germline, one end of the junction differs, possibly owing to a read error. The chain couples TRBV7-7 to TRBJ2-1, with a possible D match to TRBD1 (6 bases). The CDR3 length is 16 residues. Germline V gene lookup returns CDR1 SSHAT and CDR2 FNYEAQ (reference sequence). CDR3 DNA sequence: TGTGCTAGCAGCCCCGGCTCTGGGGGCGGGTACAATGAGCAGTTCTTC. This encodes CASSPGSGGGYNEQFF.

This chain joins TRBV1 and TRBJ2-5. TRBV1 constitutes a pseudogene. The CDR3 is 17 amino acids. The CDR3 nucleotides read TGCACCAGCAGCCAACCGAAGGCCCCCCCGGCCGTGGAGACCCAGTACTTC. Its translation: CTSSQPKAPPAVETQYF.

The rearrangement links TRBV14 to TRBJ1-2; D might be TRBD1 (6 bases). Germline-derived CDR1 and CDR2 are SGHDN and FVKESK. Trimming took off 3 bases at V and 4 bases at J, with 12 bases between the two ends. This CDR3 comprises 14 residues. The CDR3 nucleotides read TGTGCCAGCAGCCACCTCGCGGGGGCCTATGGCTACACCTTC. It translates to CASSHLAGAYGYTF.

This chain joins TRBV7-9 and TRBJ2-5; the match to TRBD2 covers 10 bases. The CDR3 contains 17 residues. Germline lookup yields CDR1 SEHNR and CDR2 FQNEAQ (reference sequence). V lost 2 bases to trimming and J lost 2 bases; unmatched junction nucleotides: 8. Written as DNA, the CDR3 is TGTGCCAGCAGCTTAAGACTAATAGCGGGGGGACAAGAGACCCAGTACTTC. It encodes CASSLRLIAGGQETQYF.

The CDR3, as DNA: TGTGCCAGCAGTTTAATGGGTTATGGCTACACCTTC. Its protein product is CASSLMGYGYTF. The J gene is TRBJ1-2, the V gene TRBV28; D remains unclear. CDR3 length: 12 amino acids. In germline, CDR1 is MDHEN, CDR2 SYDVKM. Trimming pared 2 bases from V and 5 bases from J, leaving 6 bases between.